A single T cell receptor (beta chain) is shown here with its context. This entry is derived from a study of blood T cell repertoires in COVID-19. Seattle researchers signed up patients amid active infection and tracked them longitudinally. V lost 0 bases to trimming and J lost 2 bases, with 9 bases between them. The CDR3 is 15 amino acids. The germline V gene encodes CDR1 WSHSY and CDR2 SAAADI. Profiled with immunoSEQ multiplex PCR; TCRdb holds only in-frame clones, not every one. The sample has 250,000 to 400,000 clones; roughly 88% are singletons. The rearrangement joins TRBV10-2 to TRBJ2-3; D call uncertain. What was sequenced was peripheral blood. The TCR comes from a woman between 25 and 40 years old with COVID-19, enrolled during active disease. This CDR3 reads CASSESTTPTDTQYF. DNA of the CDR3: TGCGCCAGCAGTGAGTCGACGACTCCCACAGATACGCAGTATTTT.